The TCR beta chain under discussion was sequenced for a study of TIL therapy for anti-PD-1-resistant metastatic lung cancer. Study-level background: By whole-exome sequencing, median non-synonymous tumor mutation burden was more than 1.2 mutations per megabase.

The libraries were made with immunoSEQ v3. Here immunoSEQ multiplex PCR was the method, and the copy in TCRdb shows in-frame clones only, minus some. The repertoire holds roughly 7,400 clones, with roughly 74% as singletons. Regarding time point: pre-treatment sample, taken before nivolumab and TIL therapy. Tumor tissue came from excised metastases, mostly pleural nodules or supraclavicular lymph nodes. Stage 4 NSCLC adults joined between late 2017 and 2020. Points on this clone: What it recognizes is unknown.

The CDR3 contains 16 residues. The V and J ends lost 4 bases and 5 bases, in that order; junction bases with no gene match: 9. CDR1 is LGHNA, CDR2 YSLEER, per germline. Whole-study findings and limits: Patients were highly selected, enriched for treatment-naive, never-smoker and oncogene-addicted cases. Many TIL product clones were absent from baseline tumor, suggesting clonal contraction.

This receptor was obtained from a person aged 25 to 79 with non-small cell lung cancer. This chain connects TRBV4-3 to TRBJ2-2; 8 bases map to TRBD2. Source: tumor tissue, taken at baseline. The CDR3: CASSRGERERTGELFF. The CDR3 DNA follows: TGCGCCAGCAGCCGGGGGGAGCGGGAGCGGACCGGGGAGCTGTTTTTT.